Listed below are T cell receptor beta chains from one sample, sequenced in a study of cytomegalovirus exposure and HLA in healthy donors. Clones were sequenced by immunoSEQ multiplex PCR, and TCRdb holds only the in-frame ones, with some missing. The sample contains tens of thousands of clones, more than 70% of which appear only once. Sequenced sample: PBMCs. The receptor source for this set is a woman aged 18 to 35 in good health and CMV-seronegative. The CDR3 runs from the conserved cysteine through the conserved F or W. D genes are given only for firm matches. Part of the rows lack a size; the others show once, few, many or a class for expanded clones.

J gene: TRBJ2-1; V gene: TRBV7-6; D gene: TRBD2; clone size: .; CDR3 protein: CASSFGLAGARSYNEQFF; CDR3 DNA: TGTGCCAGCAGCTTCGGTCTAGCGGGAGCCCGCTCCTACAATGAGCAGTTCTTC
J gene: TRBJ1-1; V gene: TRBV10-1; D gene: TRBD1; clone size: once; CDR3 protein: CASSPGTGVGTEAFF; CDR3 DNA: TGCGCCAGCAGTCCCGGGACAGGGGTTGGCACTGAAGCTTTCTTT
J gene: TRBJ2-3; V gene: TRBV13; D gene: .; clone size: .; CDR3 protein: CASLGRTSTDTQYF; CDR3 DNA: TGTGCCAGCCTAGGGAGGACTAGCACAGATACGCAGTATTTT
J gene: TRBJ1-5; V gene: TRBV7-8; D gene: .; clone size: .; CDR3 protein: CASRSGNQPQHF; CDR3 DNA: TGTGCCAGCAGATCCGGTAATCAGCCCCAGCATTTT
J gene: TRBJ1-4; V gene: TRBV15; D gene: .; clone size: .; CDR3 protein: CATSPRWGPNEKLFF; CDR3 DNA: TGTGCCACCAGCCCCCGGTGGGGGCCTAATGAAAAACTGTTTTTT
J gene: TRBJ2-7; V gene: TRBV7-6; D gene: TRBD2; clone size: once; CDR3 protein: CASSLEAGVLVEQYF; CDR3 DNA: TGTGCCAGCAGCTTAGAAGCGGGGGTATTAGTAGAGCAGTACTTC
J gene: TRBJ1-1; V gene: TRBV11-1; D gene: TRBD1; clone size: .; CDR3 protein: CASSQDRGWDTEAFF; CDR3 DNA: TGTGCCAGCAGCCAGGACAGGGGGTGGGACACTGAAGCTTTCTTT
J gene: TRBJ2-7; V gene: TRBV15; D gene: TRBD2; clone size: once; CDR3 protein: CATSRDRASGSYEQYF; CDR3 DNA: TGTGCCACCAGCAGAGATCGGGCTAGCGGATCCTACGAGCAGTACTTC
J gene: TRBJ1-5; V gene: TRBV9; D gene: .; clone size: few; CDR3 protein: CASSVVEVGQPQHF; CDR3 DNA: TGTGCCAGCAGCGTAGTTGAGGTAGGACAGCCCCAGCATTTT
J gene: TRBJ1-5; V gene: TRBV27; D gene: .; clone size: few; CDR3 protein: CASGHVYSNQPQHF; CDR3 DNA: TGTGCCAGCGGGCATGTGTATAGCAATCAGCCCCAGCATTTT